Following are 25 T cell receptor beta chains from one sample sequenced in a study of cytomegalovirus exposure and HLA in healthy donors (dated by TCRdb to 2016 to 2017). The library came from the immunoSEQ multiplex PCR assay. The multiplex PCR relied on a mix of 60 forward primers for TCR Vbeta segments and 13 reverse primers for TCR Jbeta segments. The table was pulled from immuneACCESS by TCRdb, which kept in-frame rearrangements only. Such tables lose some clones; where checked, under half of the loss comes from unresolved V genes, and the rest has no known cause. This sample's table contains 90,000 to 120,000 clones. About 0.59% of the sample belongs to the ten largest clones. Sequenced material: PBMCs. Receptor source: a man in his forties or fifties in good health and CMV-seronegative.

V gene TRBV6-5 combines with J gene TRBJ1-6; D may be TRBD1 (5 bases). The ends were cut back, 8 bases at V and 10 bases at J, with 18 bases in the middle. Germline values: CDR1 MNHEY, CDR2 SVGAGI. The CDR3 has 14 amino acids. CDR3 nucleotide sequence: TGTGCCAGCGGGATAGGGAGCGGGGCGTCACCCCTCCACTTT. This gives the protein CASGIGSGASPLHF.

This chain joins TRBV19 and TRBJ1-2, with 8 bases matching TRBD1. Trimming cost V 2 bases and J 6 bases; bases outside gene matches: 5. The CDR3 loop spans 14 amino acids. Germline V gene lookup returns CDR1 LNHDA and CDR2 SQIVND (reference sequence). The CDR3: CASSINRGSNGYTF. Written as DNA, the CDR3 is TGTGCCAGTAGTATAAACAGGGGGTCGAATGGCTACACCTTC.

The genes are TRBV25-1 and TRBJ1-2, with D tentatively TRBD1 (5 bases). The CDR3 has 13 residues. Germline V gene sequence: CDR1 MGHDK, CDR2 SYGVNS. V was shortened by 4 bases and J by 5 bases, with 11 bases between the two germline ends. DNA for the CDR3: TGTGCCAGCAGTGCTCCGGACATTTATGGCTACACCTTC. Translated: CASSAPDIYGYTF.

The V and J genes are TRBV2 and TRBJ2-2; the D gene is possibly TRBD1 (6 bases). The germline V gene has CDR1 SNHLY and CDR2 FYNNEI. This CDR3 contains 15 residues. Trimming stripped 9 bases from V and 6 bases from J, with 20 bases between. The CDR3 protein is CARTKAPNRAGELFF. The DNA for the CDR3 is TGTGCCAGAACGAAGGCGCCCAACAGGGCCGGGGAGCTGTTTTTT.

Here the CDR3 reads CASSQERGTDYGYTF. DNA of the CDR3: TGTGCCAGCTCACAGGAGCGCGGGACAGACTATGGCTACACCTTC. The rearrangement links TRBV18 to TRBJ1-2; the match to TRBD1 covers 7 bases. J was trimmed by 3 bases and V by 4 bases; bases with no gene match: 8. The CDR3 totals 15 residues. The germline gives CDR1 KGHSH, CDR2 LQKENI.

V and J are TRBV6-1 and TRBJ2-1; D possibly corresponds to TRBD1 (6 bases). The CDR3 runs to 15 residues. Germline CDR1 reads MNHNS; CDR2 reads SASEGT. V was pared by 0 bases and J by 4 bases, with 10 bases between. CDR3 bases: TGTGCCAGCAGTGAAGCTCTTGACAGGTACAATGAGCAGTTCTTC. Protein: CASSEALDRYNEQFF.

The J gene is TRBJ2-7, the V gene TRBV4-2, with 8 bases aligning to TRBD2. Germline assignment: CDR1 LGHNA and CDR2 YNFKEQ. The CDR3 totals 18 residues. Trimming removed 1 base from V and 2 bases from J; junction bases left unmatched: 13. The CDR3 bases are TGTGCCAGCAGCCAAGTTTTACGCGGGAGGCCATATACCTACGAGCAGTACTTC. Its translation is CASSQVLRGRPYTYEQYF.

The genes are TRBV5-6 and TRBJ2-3; a weak D match, TRBD1 (6 bases). The CDR3 is made up of 14 amino acids. Trimming took 0 bases from V and 1 from J, leaving 6 bases between them. Germline V gene lookup returns CDR1 SGHDT and CDR2 YYEEEE. CDR3 protein: CASSLDRGTDTQYF. CDR3 bases: TGTGCCAGCAGCTTGGACAGGGGCACAGATACGCAGTATTTT.

The chain uses TRBV30 and TRBJ2-1, with unresolved D. Germline-derived CDR1 and CDR2 are GTSNPN and SVGIG (reference sequence). V was clipped by 1 base and J by 9 bases, with 7 bases between them. This CDR3 has 11 amino acids. CDR3 loop: CAWSASGEQFF. The CDR3 DNA reads as TGTGCCTGGAGTGCCTCGGGTGAGCAGTTCTTC.

This chain uses TRBV19 with TRBJ1-1; TRBD1 aligns across 10 bases. Looked up from germline, CDR1 is LNHDA and CDR2 is SQIVND (reference sequence). The V and J ends lost 0 bases and 9 bases, in that order; junction bases with no gene match: 4. The CDR3 has 14 amino acids. CDR3: CASSIDRTGGKAFF. In nucleotides, the CDR3 is TGTGCCAGTAGTATAGATCGGACAGGGGGAAAAGCTTTCTTT.

The chain carries TRBV6-1 and TRBJ2-7; D ambiguous. In germline, CDR1 is MNHNS, CDR2 SASEGT. The ends were cut back, 4 bases at V and 0 bases at J, with 16 bases in the middle. This CDR3 has 16 amino acids. The DNA of the CDR3 is TGTGCCAGCAGTGCTCCGTCCAGCACGGGCTCCTACGAGCAGTACTTC. Protein product: CASSAPSSTGSYEQYF.

J is TRBJ2-3 and V is TRBV6-6, with TRBD1 as a possible D gene (6 bases). This CDR3 contains 15 residues. Germline values: CDR1 MNHNY, CDR2 SVGAGI (reference sequence). Trimming left V 5 bases short and J 0 bases short, with 12 bases between. The CDR3 DNA follows: TGTGCCAGCAGTGGCGGACAGACTAGCACAGATACGCAGTATTTT. Its protein product is CASSGGQTSTDTQYF.

V is TRBV6-6 and J is TRBJ1-3, with TRBD1 matching 7 bases. Germline V gives CDR1 MNHNY, CDR2 SVGAGI (reference sequence). The CDR3 extends over 14 amino acids. V was pared by 6 bases and J by 2 bases, with 4 bases of the junction left unmatched. In nucleotides, the CDR3 is TGTGCCAGCAGACGAGGGACAGCTGGAAACACCATATATTTT. This encodes CASRRGTAGNTIYF.

V is TRBV6-5 and J is TRBJ2-7; 7 positions match TRBD1. Germline assignment: CDR1 MNHEY and CDR2 SVGAGI. Unmatched junction bases numbered 0, after V lost 0 bases and J lost 1 base. The CDR3 extends over 14 amino acids. The CDR3 here is CASSYSGQSYEQYF. The CDR3 DNA reads TGTGCCAGCAGTTACTCGGGACAGTCCTACGAGCAGTACTTC.

The rearrangement uses TRBV28 and TRBJ1-2; D is uncertain. V dropped 5 bases and J dropped 4 bases, with 14 bases sitting between them. The CDR3 covers 14 residues. Per the germline V gene, CDR1 is MDHEN and CDR2 is SYDVKM. CDR3 coding DNA: TGTGCCAGCAGTACTGGTAGTTCCGTCTATGGCTACACCTTC. It translates to CASSTGSSVYGYTF.

The chain carries TRBV18 and TRBJ2-1; TRBD2 matches at 8 bases. Per germline, CDR1 KGHSH and CDR2 LQKENI. The CDR3 length is 16 residues. J gave up 5 bases and V 4 bases, and 10 bases lay outside the gene matches. The CDR3 loop is CASSRNPAGVNNEQFF. In nucleotides, the CDR3 is TGTGCCAGCTCACGGAACCCAGCGGGGGTCAACAATGAGCAGTTCTTC.

This chain connects TRBV9 to TRBJ2-3, with D possibly matching TRBD2 (6 bases). Trimming cost V 2 bases and J 0 bases, with 16 bases left between them. The CDR3 sequence is 17 residues long. CDR1 and CDR2 from the germline V gene are SGDLS and YYNGEE. The CDR3 loop reads CASSVGGAHPSTDTQYF. The CDR3 coding sequence is TGTGCCAGCAGCGTCGGGGGAGCGCACCCTAGCACAGATACGCAGTATTTT.

The V gene is TRBV27, the J gene TRBJ1-4, with TRBD1 identical over 7 bases. Looked up from germline, CDR1 is MNHEY and CDR2 is SMNVEV (reference sequence). The CDR3 length is 14 residues. J gave up 4 bases and V 6 bases, and 5 bases lay outside the gene matches. The CDR3 coding sequence is TGTGCCAGCAGAAGACAGGGCTATAATGAAAAACTGTTTTTT. Translation gives CASRRQGYNEKLFF. Full variable domain (rest looked up from reference TRBV27 and TRBJ1-4): EAQVTQNPRYLITVTGKKLTVTCSQNMNHEYMSWYRQDPGLGLRQIYYSMNVEVTDKGDVPEGYKVSRKEKRNFPLILESPSPNQTSLYFCASRRQGYNEKLFFGSGTQLSVL.

V and J are TRBV5-1 and TRBJ2-1, with 12 bases that match TRBD1. The germline V gene encodes CDR1 SGHRS and CDR2 YFSETQ. The CDR3 extends over 14 amino acids. With 9 bases clipped from V and 8 bases from J, the junction kept 9 bases outside the gene matches. As DNA, the CDR3 is TGCGCCACCGGGGGACAGGGGGCCTCGGATGAGCAGTTCTTC. It codes for CATGGQGASDEQFF. Using reference TRBV5-1 and TRBJ2-1 for the parts outside the CDR3, the full variable domain is KAGVTQTPRYLIKTRGQQVTLSCSPISGHRSVSWYQQTPGQGLQFLFEYFSETQRNKGNFPGRFSGRQFSNSRSEMNVSTLELGDSALYLCATGGQGASDEQFFGPGTRLTVL.

This chain uses TRBV9 with TRBJ1-1; D possibly corresponds to TRBD1 (6 bases). Per the germline V gene, CDR1 is SGDLS and CDR2 is YYNGEE. The CDR3 extends over 12 amino acids. Trimming pared 7 bases from V and 0 bases from J, leaving 7 bases between. For the CDR3, the DNA is TGTGCCAGCGGACAGATGAACACTGAAGCTTTCTTT. It encodes CASGQMNTEAFF.

The chain combines TRBV5-4 with TRBJ2-1; tentative D call: TRBD1 (6 bases). The germline gives CDR1 SGHNT, CDR2 YYREEE (reference sequence). Trimming left V 0 bases short and J 0 bases short, with 7 bases between. The CDR3 spans 15 residues. CDR3 in amino acids: CASSLGTDSYNEQFF. The DNA of the CDR3 is TGTGCCAGCAGCTTGGGGACAGACTCCTACAATGAGCAGTTCTTC.

The chain couples TRBV11-2 to TRBJ2-2; D perhaps matches TRBD1 (7 bases). The CDR3 has 16 residues. With 7 bases removed from V and 1 base from J, the gap between germline ends came to 16 bases. The V gene's germline CDR1 is SGHAT and CDR2 FQNNGV. The CDR3 sequence: CASTPRQGGNTGELFF. The CDR3 nucleotides read TGTGCCAGCACCCCCAGACAGGGAGGGAACACCGGGGAGCTGTTTTTT.

The chain carries TRBV29-1 and TRBJ1-1; D gene unclear. V was cut by 7 bases and J by 5 bases, with 11 bases left in between. Germline CDR1 SQVTM, CDR2 ANQGSEA. The CDR3 consists of 11 residues. The CDR3 protein is CSESRFTEAFF. CDR3 sequence (DNA): TGCAGCGAATCGAGGTTTACTGAAGCTTTCTTT.

This rearrangement joins TRBV6-5 to TRBJ1-1, with TRBD1 matching over 9 bases. The germline CDR1 and CDR2 sequences are MNHEY and SVGAGI. The CDR3 spans 14 residues. V shed 2 bases and J 5 bases; nucleotides not matched to a gene: 3. The DNA for the CDR3 is TGTGCCAGCAGTTACCACAGGGGGCGGACTGAAGCTTTCTTT. This encodes CASSYHRGRTEAFF.

The chain has TRBV7-2 and TRBJ1-1, with D possibly matching TRBD1 (5 bases). The CDR3 length is 16 residues. V gave up 4 bases and J gave up 6 bases, with 21 bases separating them. Germline V CDR1 and CDR2: SGHTA, FQGNSA. The CDR3 DNA reads TGTGCCAGCAGCTCGGGGGTCGGGGGGGTTGGTCCTGAAGCTTTCTTT. As protein: CASSSGVGGVGPEAFF.